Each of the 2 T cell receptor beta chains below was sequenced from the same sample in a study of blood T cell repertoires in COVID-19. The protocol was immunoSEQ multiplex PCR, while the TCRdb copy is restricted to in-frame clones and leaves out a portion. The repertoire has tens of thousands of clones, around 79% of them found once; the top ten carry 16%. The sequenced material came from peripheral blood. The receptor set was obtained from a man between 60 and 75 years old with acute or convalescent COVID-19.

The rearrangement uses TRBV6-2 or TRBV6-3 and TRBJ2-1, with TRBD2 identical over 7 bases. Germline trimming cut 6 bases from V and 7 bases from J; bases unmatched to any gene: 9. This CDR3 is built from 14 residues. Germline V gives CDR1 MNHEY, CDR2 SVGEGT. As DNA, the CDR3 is TGTGCCAGCAGCTCGTGGGGGGAGGGGAATGAGCAGTTCTTC. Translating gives CASSSWGEGNEQFF.

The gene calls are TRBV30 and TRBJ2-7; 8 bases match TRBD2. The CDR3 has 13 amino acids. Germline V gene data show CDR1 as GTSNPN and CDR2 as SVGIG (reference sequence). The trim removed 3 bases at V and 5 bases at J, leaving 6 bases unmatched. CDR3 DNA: TGTGCCTGGAGCGAGGGACTAGTCAACGAGCAGTACTTC. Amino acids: CAWSEGLVNEQYF.